This section outlines one T cell receptor beta chain sequence together with its context. The data were taken from a study of shared clonotypes between healthy human individuals. CDR3 length: 14 amino acids. Trimming left V 7 bases short and J 0 bases short, with 10 bases between. Germline V gene lookup returns CDR1 MNHNS and CDR2 SASEGT. The donor cohort consisted entirely of Caucasian adults residing in Nashville, Tennessee. The authors distributed each subset's genomic DNA evenly over several immunoSEQ plates. Sorted-subset replicate PCRs used 200 ng DNA, about 30,000 T cell genomes. Per the original data handling: ImmunoSEQ yielded junction-only sequences lacking quality scores, so filtering differed. TCRdb's table, derived via immunoSEQ multiplex PCR, lists solely in-frame clones and lacks some. V and J calls plus clone size are reproduced from that table; the DNA served to infer D and trimming. This table has under 1,100,000 clones, about 80% appearing once.

The receptor was derived from a man younger than 35 in good health. Sequenced sample: memory CD4+ T cells sorted from blood. Specified subset: CD45RA-negative fraction. The J gene is TRBJ2-4, the V gene TRBV6-1, with unresolved D. The CDR3 region is CASNLILAKNIQYF. DNA for the CDR3: TGTGCCAGCAACCTTATCCTAGCCAAAAACATTCAGTACTTC.